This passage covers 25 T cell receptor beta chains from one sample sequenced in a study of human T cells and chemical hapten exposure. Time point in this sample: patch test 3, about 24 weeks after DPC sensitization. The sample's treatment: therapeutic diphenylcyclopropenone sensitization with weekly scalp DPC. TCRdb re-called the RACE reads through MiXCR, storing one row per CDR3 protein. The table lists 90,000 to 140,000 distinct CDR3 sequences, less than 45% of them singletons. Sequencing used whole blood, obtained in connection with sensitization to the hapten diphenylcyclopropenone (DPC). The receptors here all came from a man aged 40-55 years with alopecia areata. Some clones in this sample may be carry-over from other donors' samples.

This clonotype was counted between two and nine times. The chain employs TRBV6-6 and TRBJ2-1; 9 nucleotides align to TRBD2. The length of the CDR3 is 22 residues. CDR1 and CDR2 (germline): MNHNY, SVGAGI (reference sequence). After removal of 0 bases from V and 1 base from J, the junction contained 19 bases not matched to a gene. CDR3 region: CASSYSGLAGAHHPDSYNEQFF. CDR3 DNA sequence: TGTGCCAGCAGTTACTCGGGTTTAGCGGGAGCCCACCATCCGGATTCCTACAATGAGCAGTTCTTC.

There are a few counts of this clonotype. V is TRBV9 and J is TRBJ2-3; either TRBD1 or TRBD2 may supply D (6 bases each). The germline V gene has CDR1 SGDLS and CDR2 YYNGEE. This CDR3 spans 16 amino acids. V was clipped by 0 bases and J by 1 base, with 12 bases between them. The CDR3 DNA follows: TGTGCCAGCAGCGTAGCGGGGGCGTCGGGCACAGATACGCAGTATTTT. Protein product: CASSVAGASGTDTQYF.

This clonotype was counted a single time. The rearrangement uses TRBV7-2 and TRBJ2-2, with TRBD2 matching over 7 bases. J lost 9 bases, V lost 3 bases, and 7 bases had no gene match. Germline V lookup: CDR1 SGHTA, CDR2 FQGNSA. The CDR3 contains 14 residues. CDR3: CASSFYAGVRELFF. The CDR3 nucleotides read TGTGCCAGCAGCTTTTACGCGGGAGTTAGGGAGCTGTTTTTT.

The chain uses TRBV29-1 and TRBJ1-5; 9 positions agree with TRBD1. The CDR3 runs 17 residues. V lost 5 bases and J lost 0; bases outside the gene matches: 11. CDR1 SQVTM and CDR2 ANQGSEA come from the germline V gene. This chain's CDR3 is CSVIMSRGQGSNQPQHF. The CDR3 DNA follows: TGCAGCGTTATCATGTCGAGGGGACAGGGTAGCAATCAGCCCCAGCATTTT.

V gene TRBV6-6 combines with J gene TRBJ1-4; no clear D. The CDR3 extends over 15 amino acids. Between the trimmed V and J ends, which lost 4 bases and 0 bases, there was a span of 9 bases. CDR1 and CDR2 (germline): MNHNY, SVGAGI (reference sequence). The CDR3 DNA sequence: TGTGCCAGCAGTTCGCGGGCTCCAACTAATGAAAAACTGTTTTTT. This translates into CASSSRAPTNEKLFF.

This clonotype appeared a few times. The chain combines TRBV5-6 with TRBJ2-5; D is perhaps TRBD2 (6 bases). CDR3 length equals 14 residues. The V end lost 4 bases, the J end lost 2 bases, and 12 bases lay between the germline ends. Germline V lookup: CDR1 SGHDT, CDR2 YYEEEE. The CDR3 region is CASSHPSVQETQYF. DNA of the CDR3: TGTGCCAGCAGCCACCCTAGCGTACAAGAGACCCAGTACTTC.

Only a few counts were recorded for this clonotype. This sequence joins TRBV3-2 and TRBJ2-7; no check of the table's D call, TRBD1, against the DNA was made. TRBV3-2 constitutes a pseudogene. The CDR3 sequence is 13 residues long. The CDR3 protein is CASSHRDRYEQYV. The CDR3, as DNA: TGTGCCAGCAGCCACCGGGACAGATACGAGCAGTACGTC.

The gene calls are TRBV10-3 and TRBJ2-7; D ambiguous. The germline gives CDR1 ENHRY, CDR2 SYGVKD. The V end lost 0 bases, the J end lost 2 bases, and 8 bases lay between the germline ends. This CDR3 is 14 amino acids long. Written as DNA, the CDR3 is TGTGCCATCAGTGAGTCGTCCGGAGCCTACGAGCAGTACGTC. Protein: CAISESSGAYEQYV.

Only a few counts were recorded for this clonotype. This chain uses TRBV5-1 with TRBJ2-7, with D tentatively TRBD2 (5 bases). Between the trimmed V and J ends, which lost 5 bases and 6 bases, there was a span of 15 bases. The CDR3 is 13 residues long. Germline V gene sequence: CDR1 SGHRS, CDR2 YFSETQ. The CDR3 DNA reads TGCGCCAGCAGACTTCGAGATGAGGGCGAGCAGTACGTC. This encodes CASRLRDEGEQYV.

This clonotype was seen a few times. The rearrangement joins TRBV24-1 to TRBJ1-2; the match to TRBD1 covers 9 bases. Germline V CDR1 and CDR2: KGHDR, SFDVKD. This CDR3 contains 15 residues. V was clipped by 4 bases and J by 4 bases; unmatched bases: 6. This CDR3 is CATSETGTGTYGYTF. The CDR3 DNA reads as TGTGCCACCAGTGAAACCGGGACAGGGACCTATGGCTACACCTTC.

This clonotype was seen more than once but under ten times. CDR3 residues: CASSKEAETYGYTF. CDR3 in DNA: TGTGCCAGCAGCAAAGAGGCAGAAACCTATGGCTACACCTTC. The chain links TRBV21-1 to TRBJ1-2. TRBV21-1 is a pseudogene locus. CDR3 length: 14 amino acids.

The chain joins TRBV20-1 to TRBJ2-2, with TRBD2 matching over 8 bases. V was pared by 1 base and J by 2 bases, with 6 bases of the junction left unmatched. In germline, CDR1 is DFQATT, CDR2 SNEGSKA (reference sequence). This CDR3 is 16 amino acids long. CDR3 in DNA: TGCAGTGCTAGAGCCGCCGGGACTAGTAACACCGGGGAGCTGTTTTTT. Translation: CSARAAGTSNTGELFF.

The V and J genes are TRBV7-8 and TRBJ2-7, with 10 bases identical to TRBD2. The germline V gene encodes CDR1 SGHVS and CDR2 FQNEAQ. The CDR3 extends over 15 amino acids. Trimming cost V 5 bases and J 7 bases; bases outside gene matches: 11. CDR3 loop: CASSLPTSGPLEQYF. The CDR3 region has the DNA TGTGCCAGCAGCCTCCCGACTAGCGGGCCCCTGGAGCAGTACTTC.

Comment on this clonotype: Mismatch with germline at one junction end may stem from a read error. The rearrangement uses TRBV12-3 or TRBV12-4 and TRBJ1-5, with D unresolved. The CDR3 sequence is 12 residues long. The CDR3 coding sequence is TGTGCCAGCAGTTTTAGCTATCAGCCCCAGCATTTT. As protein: CASSFSYQPQHF.

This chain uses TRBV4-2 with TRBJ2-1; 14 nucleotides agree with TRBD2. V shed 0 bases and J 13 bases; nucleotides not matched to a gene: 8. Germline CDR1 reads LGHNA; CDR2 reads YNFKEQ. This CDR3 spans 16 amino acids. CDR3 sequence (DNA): TGTGCCAGCAGCCAAGATTTGGGACTAGCGGGAGTTGGTCAGTTCTTC. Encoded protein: CASSQDLGLAGVGQFF.

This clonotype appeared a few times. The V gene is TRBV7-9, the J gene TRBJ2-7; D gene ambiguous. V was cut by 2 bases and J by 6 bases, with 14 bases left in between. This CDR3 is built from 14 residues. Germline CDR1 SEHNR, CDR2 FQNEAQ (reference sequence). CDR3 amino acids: CASSLNLGPGEQYF. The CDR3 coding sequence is TGTGCCAGCAGCTTAAATCTGGGTCCGGGCGAGCAGTACTTC.

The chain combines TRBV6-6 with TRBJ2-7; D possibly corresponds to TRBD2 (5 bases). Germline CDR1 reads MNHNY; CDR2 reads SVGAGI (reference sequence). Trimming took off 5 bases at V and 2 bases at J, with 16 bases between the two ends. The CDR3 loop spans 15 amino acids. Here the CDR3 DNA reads TGTGCCAGCAGTATCACCGGGGAACTAGCCTACGAGCAGTACTTC. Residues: CASSITGELAYEQYF.

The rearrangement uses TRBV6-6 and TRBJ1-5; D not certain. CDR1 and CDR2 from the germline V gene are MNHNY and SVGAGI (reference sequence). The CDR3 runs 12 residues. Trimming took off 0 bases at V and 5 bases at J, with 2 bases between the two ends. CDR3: CASSYSDQPQHF. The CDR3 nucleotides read TGTGCCAGCAGTTACTCGGATCAGCCCCAGCATTTT.

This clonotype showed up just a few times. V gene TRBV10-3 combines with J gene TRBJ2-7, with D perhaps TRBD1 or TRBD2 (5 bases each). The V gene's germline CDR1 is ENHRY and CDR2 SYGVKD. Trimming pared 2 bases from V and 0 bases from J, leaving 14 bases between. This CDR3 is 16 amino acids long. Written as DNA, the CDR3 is TGTGCCATCAGTGAGAACGCCGGGACGAGCTCCTACGAGCAGTACGTC. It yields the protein CAISENAGTSSYEQYV.

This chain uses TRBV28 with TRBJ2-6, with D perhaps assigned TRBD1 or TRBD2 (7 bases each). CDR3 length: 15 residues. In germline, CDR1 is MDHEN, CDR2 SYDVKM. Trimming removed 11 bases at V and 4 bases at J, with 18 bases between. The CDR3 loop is CAGGDSQAGANVLTF. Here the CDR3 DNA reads TGTGCCGGGGGGGACAGCCAAGCCGGGGCCAACGTCCTGACTTTC.

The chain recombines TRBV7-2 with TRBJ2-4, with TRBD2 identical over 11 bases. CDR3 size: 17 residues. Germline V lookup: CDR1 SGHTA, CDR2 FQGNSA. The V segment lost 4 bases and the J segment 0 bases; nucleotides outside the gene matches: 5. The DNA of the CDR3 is TGTGCCAGCAGCTCACCGGGACTAGCGGAAGCCAAAAACATTCAGTACTTC. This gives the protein CASSSPGLAEAKNIQYF.

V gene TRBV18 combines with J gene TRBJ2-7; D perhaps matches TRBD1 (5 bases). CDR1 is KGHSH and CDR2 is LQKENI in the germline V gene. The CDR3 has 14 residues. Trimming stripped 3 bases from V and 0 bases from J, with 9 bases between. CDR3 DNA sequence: TGTGCCAGCTCACCGACCGACAGCTCCTACGAGCAGTACGTC. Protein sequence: CASSPTDSSYEQYV.

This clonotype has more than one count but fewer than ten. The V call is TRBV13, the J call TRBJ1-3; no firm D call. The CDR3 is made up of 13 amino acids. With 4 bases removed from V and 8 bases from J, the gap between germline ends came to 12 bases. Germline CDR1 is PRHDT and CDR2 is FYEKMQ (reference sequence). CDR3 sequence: CASSSGLLDTIYF. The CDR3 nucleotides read TGTGCCAGCAGCTCTGGGCTCCTAGACACCATATATTTT. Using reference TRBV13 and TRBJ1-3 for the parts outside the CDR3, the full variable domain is AAGVIQSPRHLIKEKRETATLKCYPIPRHDTVYWYQQGPGQDPQFLISFYEKMQSDKGSIPDRFSAQQFSDYHSELNMSSLELGDSALYFCASSSGLLDTIYFGEGSWLTVV.

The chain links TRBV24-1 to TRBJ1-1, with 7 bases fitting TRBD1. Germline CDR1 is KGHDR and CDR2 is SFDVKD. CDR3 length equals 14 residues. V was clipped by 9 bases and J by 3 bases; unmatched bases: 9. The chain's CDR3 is CATRSQGGDTEAFF. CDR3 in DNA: TGTGCCACCCGTTCTCAGGGGGGAGACACTGAAGCTTTCTTT.

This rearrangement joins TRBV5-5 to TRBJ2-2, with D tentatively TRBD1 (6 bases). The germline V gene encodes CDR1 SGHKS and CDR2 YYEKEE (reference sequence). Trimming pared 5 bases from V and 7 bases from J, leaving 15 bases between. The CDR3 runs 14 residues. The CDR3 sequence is CASSYYRVDGELFF. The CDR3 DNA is TGTGCCAGCAGTTATTACAGGGTGGACGGGGAGCTGTTTTTT.